The clone carrying this TCR beta chain occurred a few times. As yet, its antigen is unknown. The data are from a study of CD8 T cells in ankylosing spondylitis. General study points: Blood from ankylosing spondylitis patients appeared to carry a characteristic roughly eight-variant TCR beta motif. A number of the motif variants had already been described in reactive arthritis synovial fluid and blood. There was reportedly significant enrichment of clones that were disease-linked in matched ankylosing spondylitis synovial fluid. Peripheral blood samples showed relatively rare disease-linked clones, and these clones were CD8+.

CDR1 GTSNPN and CDR2 SVGIG come from the germline V gene (reference sequence). The CDR3 sequence is 15 residues long. The J segment lost 0 bases and the V segment lost 3 bases, leaving 5 bases of the junction unmatched. Quantitative 5'-RACE was performed with molecular barcodes, and it yielded the TCR beta libraries. Each CDR3 protein is one row after TCRdb ran MiXCR on the 5' RACE reads. The profile shows about 420,000 distinct CDR3 sequences, approximately 20% of them singletons. This receptor was obtained from a male donor with ankylosing spondylitis. Sequences were obtained from blood, either unsorted or a sorted T cell fraction (not recorded which). The genes are TRBV30 and TRBJ1-1; 9 bases map to TRBD1. The CDR3 sequence: CAWRPGTGMNTEAFF. Here the CDR3 DNA reads TGTGCCTGGAGACCAGGGACAGGGATGAACACTGAAGCTTTCTTT.